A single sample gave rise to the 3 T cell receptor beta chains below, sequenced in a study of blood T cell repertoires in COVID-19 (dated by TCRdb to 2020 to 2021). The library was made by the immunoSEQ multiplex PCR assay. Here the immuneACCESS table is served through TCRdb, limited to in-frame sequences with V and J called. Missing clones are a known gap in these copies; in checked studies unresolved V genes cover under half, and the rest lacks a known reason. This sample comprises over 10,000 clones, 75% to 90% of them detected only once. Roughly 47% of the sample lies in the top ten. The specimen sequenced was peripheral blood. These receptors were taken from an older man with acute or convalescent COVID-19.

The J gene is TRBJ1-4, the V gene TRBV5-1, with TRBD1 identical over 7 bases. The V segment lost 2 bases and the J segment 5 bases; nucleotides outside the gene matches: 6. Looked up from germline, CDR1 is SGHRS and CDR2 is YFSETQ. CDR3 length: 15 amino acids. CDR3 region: CASSFRQGLNEKLFF. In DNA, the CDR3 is TGCGCCAGCAGCTTTCGACAGGGTTTAAATGAAAAACTGTTTTTT. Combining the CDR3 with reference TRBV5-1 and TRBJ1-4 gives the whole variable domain KAGVTQTPRYLIKTRGQQVTLSCSPISGHRSVSWYQQTPGQGLQFLFEYFSETQRNKGNFPGRFSGRQFSNSRSEMNVSTLELGDSALYLCASSFRQGLNEKLFFGSGTQLSVL.

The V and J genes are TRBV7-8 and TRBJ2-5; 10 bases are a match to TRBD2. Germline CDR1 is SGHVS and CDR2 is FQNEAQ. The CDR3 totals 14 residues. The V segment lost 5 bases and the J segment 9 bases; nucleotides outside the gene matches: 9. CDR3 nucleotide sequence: TGTGCCAGCAGCCTAGGGGGACTAGCGACGGCCCAGTACTTC. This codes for CASSLGGLATAQYF. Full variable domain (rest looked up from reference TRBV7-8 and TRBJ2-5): GAGVSQSPRYKVAKRGQDVALRCDPISGHVSLFWYQQALGQGPEFLTYFQNEAQLDKSGLPSDRFFAERPEGSVSTLKIQRTQQEDSAVYLCASSLGGLATAQYFGPGTRLLVL.

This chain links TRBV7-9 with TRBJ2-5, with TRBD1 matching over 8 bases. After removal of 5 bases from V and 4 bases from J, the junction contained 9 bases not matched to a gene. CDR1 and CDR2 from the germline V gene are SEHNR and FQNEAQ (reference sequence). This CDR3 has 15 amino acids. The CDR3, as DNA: TGTGCCAGCAGCCCTTGGCAGGGGGCGCGAGAGACCCAGTACTTC. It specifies CASSPWQGARETQYF.